The 2 T cell receptor beta chains listed next were all sequenced from one sample in a study of blood T cell repertoires in COVID-19. Data came from immunoSEQ multiplex PCR; TCRdb stores just in-frame clones and leaves some out. The profile shows some 150,000 clones, around nine tenths of them singletons. Sequenced material: peripheral blood. The receptors were gathered from a human donor in a cohort sampled during active COVID-19.

This clone showed up just once. The J gene is TRBJ2-2, the V gene TRBV29-1; possible D gene TRBD2, 6 bases. The V and J ends lost 4 bases and 6 bases respectively, with 12 bases between them. In germline, CDR1 is SQVTM, CDR2 ANQGSEA. CDR3 length: 13 amino acids. The CDR3 is CSVVGGMAGELFF. Here the CDR3 DNA reads TGCAGCGTTGTGGGGGGAATGGCCGGGGAGCTGTTTTTT.

The V gene is TRBV3-1 (or the pseudogene TRBV3-2), the J gene TRBJ1-3; 8 nucleotides agree with TRBD1. The CDR3 has 14 amino acids. V was clipped by 5 bases and J by 3 bases; unmatched bases: 3. The germline CDR1 and CDR2 sequences are LGHDT and YNNKEL (reference sequence). DNA for the CDR3: TGTGCCAGCAGCGGACAGGGCGGTGGAAACACCATATATTTT. It is translated as CASSGQGGGNTIYF.